This T cell receptor beta chain derives from a study of OX40 agonist ivuxolimab in advanced cancers. Turning to the study itself: As their treatment, patients were administered ivuxolimab, an agonistic anti-OX40 (CD134) antibody. Prior anti-PD-1, anti-PD-L1 or anti-CTLA-4 therapy was allowed; 35% to 40% had some. Findings and caveats of the study: At 0.1 to 3.0 mg/kg, CD4+ and CD8+ blood T cells expanded clonally by week 6.

Profiled with immunoSEQ multiplex PCR; TCRdb holds only in-frame clones, not every one. The data show around 58,000 clones, around nine tenths seen once. In regard to this clone: Its antigen remains unidentified.

The CDR3 has 17 residues. The germline V gene encodes CDR1 SNHLY and CDR2 FYNNEI. V lost 5 bases to trimming and J lost 1 base, with 20 bases between them. The clonotype comes from an adult with an advanced solid tumor such as melanoma, head and neck, liver or kidney cancer. This chain joins TRBV2 and TRBJ1-1, with TRBD1 as a possible D gene (5 bases). This specimen consisted of CD4+ or CD8+ T cells sorted from blood, obtained in a trial of the OX40 agonist ivuxolimab. CDR3 nucleotide sequence: TGTGCCAGCAGTCCTCCTAACGACAGACCGCGGAACACTGAAGCTTTCTTT. Translation: CASSPPNDRPRNTEAFF.